A single sample is the source of the 10 T cell receptor beta chains below, sequenced in a study of STAT3 mutations in large granular lymphocyte leukemia. Study findings and constraints: In T-cell large granular lymphocyte leukemia, about half of patients showed multiple immunodominant subclonotypes.

Method: immunoSEQ multiplex PCR; TCRdb's copy keeps in-frame clones and lacks some. Of 15,000 to 18,000 clones listed, around nine tenths are singletons. The antigens these receptors bind are not known. The sequenced material came from peripheral blood mononuclear cells. Receptor source: a woman aged 50 to 60 with T-cell large granular lymphocyte leukemia. Some clones in this sample may be carry-over from other donors' samples.

This CDR3 is CSATRNEQFF. CDR3 coding DNA: TGCAGTGCTACTAGAAATGAGCAGTTCTTC. The chain links TRBV20-1 to TRBJ2-1; D is ambiguous. V was clipped by 4 bases and J by 7 bases, with 5 bases between them. This CDR3 has 10 amino acids. Germline CDR1 and CDR2: DFQATT and SNEGSKA (reference sequence).

The chain has TRBV5-1 and TRBJ1-2; unclear D gene. Trimming took 0 bases from V and 6 from J, leaving 12 bases between them. CDR1 is SGHRS, CDR2 YFSETQ, per germline. The CDR3 is 14 residues long. CDR3 DNA sequence: TGCGCCAGCAGCTTGGCGGGATTTGAAGATGGCTACACCTTC. It codes for CASSLAGFEDGYTF.

The rearrangement links TRBV27 to TRBJ1-2; D unclear. CDR1 is MNHEY, CDR2 SMNVEV, per germline (reference sequence). The CDR3 runs 18 residues. V was trimmed by 5 bases and J by 0 bases, leaving 22 bases between them. CDR3 in amino acids: CASSRAGSTGSANYGYTF. The CDR3 DNA follows: TGTGCCAGCAGTAGGGCAGGATCTACTGGGTCTGCTAACTATGGCTACACCTTC.

The rearrangement links TRBV5-6 to TRBJ1-5; D ambiguous. The CDR3 totals 12 residues. V was shortened by 3 bases and J by 4 bases, with 5 bases between the two germline ends. CDR1 and CDR2 from the germline V gene are SGHDT and YYEEEE. The CDR3 bases are TGTGCCAGCAGCTACAATAATCAGCCCCAGCATTTT. Residues: CASSYNNQPQHF. The full variable domain, in which reference TRBV5-6 and TRBJ1-5 provide the parts outside the CDR3, is DAGVTQSPTHLIKTRGQQVTLRCSPKSGHDTVSWYQQALGQGPQFIFQYYEEEERQRGNFPDRFSGHQFPNYSSELNVNALLLGDSALYLCASSYNNQPQHFGDGTRLSIL.

The chain recombines TRBV30 with TRBJ1-2; no definite D call. Germline loops: CDR1 GTSNPN, CDR2 SVGIG (reference sequence). Trimming removed 0 bases at V and 8 bases at J, with 7 bases between. This CDR3 comprises 11 residues. The CDR3 region is CAWSVTVGYTF. The CDR3 DNA is TGTGCCTGGAGTGTAACAGTCGGCTACACCTTC.

The V call is TRBV7-9, the J call TRBJ1-4; TRBD1 is a possible D gene (6 bases). The CDR3 runs 12 residues. V lost 4 bases, J lost 7 bases, and 7 bases lay in between. Germline V gene lookup returns CDR1 SEHNR and CDR2 FQNEAQ (reference sequence). DNA of the CDR3: TGTGCCAGCAGCTCCAGGGGTGAAAAACTGTTTTTT. This codes for CASSSRGEKLFF.

The V gene is TRBV12-5, the J gene TRBJ1-2; no clear D gene. The V end was cut by 0 bases, the J end by 14 bases, with 16 bases between. The CDR3 extends over 13 amino acids. The germline CDR1 and CDR2 sequences are LGHNT and FRNRAP. The CDR3 spells CASGLVRWGIETF. The CDR3 DNA sequence: TGTGCTAGTGGTTTGGTAAGATGGGGTATTGAGACCTTC.

This sequence joins TRBV6-5 and TRBJ1-1; no firm D call. Germline CDR1 MNHEY, CDR2 SVGAGI. V was trimmed by 2 bases and J by 5 bases, leaving 12 bases between them. The length of the CDR3 is 14 residues. The CDR3 sequence: CASSYLGGWTEAFF. The CDR3 DNA is TGTGCCAGCAGTTACCTCGGTGGATGGACTGAAGCTTTCTTT.

The chain couples TRBV5-8 to TRBJ2-5, with 7 positions matching TRBD2. The V gene end was trimmed by 3 bases and the J gene end by 5 bases; junction bases not matched to a gene: 13. Germline V lookup: CDR1 SGHTS, CDR2 YDEGEE. This CDR3 comprises 16 residues. In DNA form, the CDR3 reads TGTGCCAGCAGCTCGGGGGACGTCCGGGGAGGGGAGACCCAGTACTTC. It is translated as CASSSGDVRGGETQYF.

The chain is built from TRBV9 and TRBJ2-6, with D uncertain. The CDR3 totals 15 residues. Trimming shortened V by 0 bases and J by 3 bases, and 7 bases separated the two germline ends. Per germline, CDR1 SGDLS and CDR2 YYNGEE. The CDR3 DNA follows: TGTGCCAGCAGCGTAGTCCCCAGTGGGGCCAACGTCCTGACTTTC. Its translation is CASSVVPSGANVLTF. The full variable domain, rest sourced from reference TRBV9 and TRBJ2-6, is DSGVTQTPKHLITATGQRVTLRCSPRSGDLSVYWYQQSLDQGLQFLIQYYNGEERAKGNILERFSAQQFPDLHSELNLSSLELGDSALYFCASSVVPSGANVLTFGAGSRLTVL.